Shown below are 19 T cell receptor beta chains from a single sample sequenced in a study of graft-versus-host responses after intestinal transplantation. The protocol was immunoSEQ multiplex PCR, while the TCRdb copy is restricted to in-frame clones and leaves out a portion. The sample contains about 25,000 clones, just over 90% of which appear only once. Sequenced material: PBMCs, taken 18 days after transplant. These receptor sequences come from a human patient who received an intestinal transplant, so some T cells may come from the graft donor.

The gene calls are TRBV4-1 and TRBJ2-5, with TRBD2 matching over 8 bases. Germline V CDR1 and CDR2: MGHRA, YSYEKL. The V and J ends lost 0 bases and 5 bases, in that order; junction bases with no gene match: 5. CDR3 length: 15 residues. The DNA of the CDR3 is TGCGCCAGCAGCCAAGACGGGGGGGCCAGGGAGACCCAGTACTTC. Its translation is CASSQDGGARETQYF.

This clone was counted a few times. The chain uses TRBV27 and TRBJ2-2, with 8 nucleotides matching TRBD1. Germline loops: CDR1 MNHEY, CDR2 SMNVEV (reference sequence). Trimming at V came to 5 bases and at J to 3 bases, leaving 5 bases not matched to a gene. The CDR3 runs 15 residues. CDR3 amino acids: CASSSGQGHTGELFF. In DNA, the CDR3 is TGTGCCAGCAGTAGTGGACAGGGACACACCGGGGAGCTGTTTTTT.

The V gene is TRBV5-5, the J gene TRBJ2-3, with a weak D call TRBD2 (7 bases). The CDR3 sequence is 14 residues long. CDR1 is SGHKS, CDR2 YYEKEE, per germline (reference sequence). V shed 3 bases and J shed 2 bases, with 10 bases lying between them. The CDR3 sequence is CASSSGGLTDTQYF. The DNA of the CDR3 is TGTGCCAGCAGCTCCGGGGGGCTCACAGATACGCAGTATTTT.

The rearrangement uses TRBV5-1 and TRBJ2-3; 13 bases are a match to TRBD2. With V trimmed by 4 bases and J by 3 bases, 11 bases remained unmatched. Germline CDR1 reads SGHRS; CDR2 reads YFSETQ. CDR3 size: 18 residues. The CDR3 loop reads CASSPIPGTSGTTDTQYF. CDR3 in DNA: TGCGCCAGCAGCCCGATCCCCGGGACTAGCGGGACTACAGATACGCAGTATTTT.

This clone was counted a single time. The chain joins TRBV23-1 to TRBJ2-1, with D uncertain. TRBV23-1 is an open reading frame whose function is uncertain. V was clipped by 4 bases and J by 7 bases, with 5 bases between them. The CDR3 has 11 amino acids. CDR3 protein: CASSPPNEQFF. Here the CDR3 DNA reads TGCGCCAGCAGTCCCCCAAATGAGCAGTTCTTC.

V usage is TRBV5-1 and J usage is TRBJ1-2; 9 positions agree with TRBD1. Looked up from germline, CDR1 is SGHRS and CDR2 is YFSETQ. The CDR3 spans 15 residues. V shed 3 bases and J 6 bases; nucleotides not matched to a gene: 9. CDR3 sequence (DNA): TGCGCCAGCAGCTGGGACCGGGACAGGGTCGATGGCTACACCTTC. It is translated as CASSWDRDRVDGYTF.

V usage is TRBV6-1 and J usage is TRBJ1-2, with TRBD1 identical over 7 bases. V lost 3 bases to trimming and J lost 3 bases; unmatched junction nucleotides: 13. This CDR3 has 17 residues. Germline loops: CDR1 MNHNS, CDR2 SASEGT. The CDR3 nucleotides read TGTGCCAGCAGTGATCGCTTTCCGAGGGACAGTTACTATGGCTACACCTTC. This codes for CASSDRFPRDSYYGYTF.

The rearrangement joins TRBV2 to TRBJ2-7, with D possibly TRBD1 on 6 matching bases. V lost 11 bases and J 4 bases, leaving 12 bases between the germline ends. The V gene's germline CDR1 is SNHLY and CDR2 FYNNEI. The CDR3 length is 11 residues. The CDR3 DNA is TGTGCCCGACAGGCCCAGTACGAGCAGTACTTC. It is translated as CARQAQYEQYF.

The chain joins TRBV9 to TRBJ2-3, with D possibly TRBD1 on 6 matching bases. CDR1 and CDR2 from the germline V gene are SGDLS and YYNGEE. The V end lost 0 bases, the J end lost 5 bases, and 7 bases lay between the germline ends. This CDR3 has 13 amino acids. The CDR3 nucleotides read TGTGCCAGCAGCGTAGGGGGGCAAGATACGCAGTATTTT. Translation: CASSVGGQDTQYF. The full variable domain, its missing parts supplied by reference TRBV9 and TRBJ2-3, is DSGVTQTPKHLITATGQRVTLRCSPRSGDLSVYWYQQSLDQGLQFLIQYYNGEERAKGNILERFSAQQFPDLHSELNLSSLELGDSALYFCASSVGGQDTQYFGPGTRLTVL.

The V call is TRBV4-1, the J call TRBJ2-1; tentatively, D is TRBD1 (6 bases). The CDR3 loop spans 14 amino acids. The germline V gene encodes CDR1 MGHRA and CDR2 YSYEKL. V lost 5 bases and J 7 bases, leaving 15 bases between the germline ends. The CDR3 nucleotides read TGCGCCAGCAGCACACGCCAGGGGTGGAATGAGCAGTTCTTC. Amino acids: CASSTRQGWNEQFF.

V gene TRBV9 combines with J gene TRBJ1-1; D gene unclear. There are 14 residues in the CDR3. Per germline, CDR1 SGDLS and CDR2 YYNGEE. Trimming cost V 0 bases and J 4 bases, with 10 bases left between them. The CDR3 here is CASSVAGLGTEAFF. CDR3 bases: TGTGCCAGCAGCGTAGCGGGGTTAGGCACTGAAGCTTTCTTT.

The chain combines TRBV4-1 with TRBJ2-5, with TRBD2 as a possible D gene (7 bases). This CDR3 has 15 amino acids. Between the trimmed V and J ends, which lost 0 bases and 7 bases, there was a span of 15 bases. The germline CDR1 and CDR2 sequences are MGHRA and YSYEKL. In DNA form, the CDR3 reads TGCGCCAGCAGCCAAGAGGGCGGGGGCGACGGGACCCAGTACTTC. This translates into CASSQEGGGDGTQYF.

The chain has TRBV11-2 and TRBJ2-1, with D maybe TRBD2 (7 bases). Germline V gene lookup returns CDR1 SGHAT and CDR2 FQNNGV. V was pared by 2 bases and J by 5 bases, with 16 bases between. CDR3 size: 16 residues. CDR3 DNA sequence: TGTGCCAGCAGCTTAAGGCCGGGGGGCCATAACAATGAGCAGTTCTTC. Its translation: CASSLRPGGHNNEQFF.

The chain combines TRBV7-3 with TRBJ2-1; possibly TRBD1 for D (6 bases). Deletions cut 5 bases from V and 7 bases from J, with 15 bases between. This CDR3 is built from 14 residues. Germline-derived CDR1 and CDR2 are SGHTA and FQGTGA. Written as DNA, the CDR3 is TGTGCCAGCAGCATCAACCGGGACACGAATGAGCAGTTCTTC. It encodes CASSINRDTNEQFF.

The genes are TRBV4-1 and TRBJ2-7; D remains unclear. V lost 3 bases and J lost 6, with 6 bases in between. The germline gives CDR1 MGHRA, CDR2 YSYEKL. The CDR3 totals 11 residues. The CDR3 loop is CASSQGAEQYF. In nucleotides, the CDR3 is TGCGCCAGCAGCCAGGGCGCCGAGCAGTACTTC.

V gene TRBV5-1 combines with J gene TRBJ1-2; no firm D call. The V end was cut by 0 bases, the J end by 9 bases, with 9 bases between. CDR1 SGHRS and CDR2 YFSETQ come from the germline V gene. This CDR3 has 12 amino acids. This CDR3 is CASSLDTARYTF. As DNA, the CDR3 is TGCGCCAGCAGCTTGGATACGGCCCGCTACACCTTC.

In its sample, this clone was seen once. The rearrangement uses TRBV7-8 and TRBJ1-3; D is uncertain. Trimming left V 1 base short and J 3 bases short, with 13 bases between. The CDR3 is 16 residues long. Germline V gene lookup returns CDR1 SGHVS and CDR2 FQNEAQ. The CDR3 reads CASSLVGIARGNTIYF. CDR3 nucleotides: TGTGCCAGCAGCTTAGTTGGGATAGCCCGTGGAAACACCATATATTTT.

V is TRBV13 and J is TRBJ2-1, with TRBD1 matching over 7 bases. Germline CDR1 is PRHDT and CDR2 is FYEKMQ (reference sequence). This CDR3 is 19 amino acids long. Trimming cost V 5 bases and J 5 bases; bases outside gene matches: 21. This CDR3 is CASSTLVQGDGQVNNEQFF. CDR3 DNA: TGTGCCAGCAGCACCTTAGTTCAAGGCGATGGACAGGTCAACAATGAGCAGTTCTTC.

The J gene is TRBJ1-1, the V gene TRBV5-6; 10 nucleotides match TRBD1. Germline trimming cut 2 bases from V and 4 bases from J; bases unmatched to any gene: 11. The CDR3 is made up of 17 amino acids. CDR1 is SGHDT, CDR2 YYEEEE, per germline. The CDR3 DNA reads TGTGCCAGCAGCTTATTTAGACAGGGGGCGGTGGGCACTGAAGCTTTCTTT. Its protein product is CASSLFRQGAVGTEAFF.